These 31 T cell receptor beta chains were all obtained from the same sample, sequenced in a study of CD8 T cells in ankylosing spondylitis. TCRdb reprocessed the 5' RACE reads with MiXCR, giving one entry per CDR3 protein. The sample contains about 540,000 distinct CDR3 sequences, roughly 13% of which appear only once. Study outcomes and limitations: What appeared characteristic of ankylosing spondylitis blood was a TCR beta motif of several highly homologous variants.

Antigens for these TCRs are unknown. The sequenced sample consisted of blood, either unsorted or a sorted T cell fraction (not recorded which). These receptors all stem from a male donor with ankylosing spondylitis.

The chain is built from TRBV2 and TRBJ1-5, with 9 bases that match TRBD1. V gave up 6 bases and J gave up 6 bases; unmatched junction bases: 9. The germline CDR1 and CDR2 sequences are SNHLY and FYNNEI. This CDR3 comprises 15 residues. This chain's CDR3 is CASRGTGQSSQPQHF. The CDR3 DNA reads TGTGCCAGCAGGGGGACAGGGCAATCAAGTCAGCCCCAGCATTTT.

The gene calls are TRBV6-1 and TRBJ2-5; 10 nucleotides line up with TRBD2. The length of the CDR3 is 14 residues. Germline CDR1 and CDR2: MNHNS and SASEGT. With 8 bases clipped from V and 4 bases from J, the junction kept 7 bases outside the gene matches. CDR3 in DNA: TGTGCCAGCGGTCTAGCGGGAGCATTAGAGACCCAGTACTTC. Its protein product is CASGLAGALETQYF.

This clonotype was detected many times. V is TRBV14 and J is TRBJ2-3; 9 bases align to TRBD2. Germline trimming cut 3 bases from V and 4 bases from J; bases unmatched to any gene: 8. This CDR3 has 16 residues. Germline V CDR1 and CDR2: SGHDN, FVKESK. This CDR3 reads CASSQIGGRVADTQYF. For the CDR3, the DNA is TGTGCCAGCAGCCAGATTGGCGGGAGGGTCGCAGATACGCAGTATTTT.

This clonotype was seen at least ten times. V is TRBV13 and J is TRBJ2-3; D is unclear. Trimming took 2 bases from V and 2 from J, leaving 8 bases between them. The CDR3 runs to 14 residues. Germline loops: CDR1 PRHDT, CDR2 FYEKMQ (reference sequence). CDR3 protein: CASSLRIFTDTQYF. In DNA, the CDR3 is TGTGCCAGCAGCTTAAGGATTTTCACAGATACGCAGTATTTT. The full variable domain, in which reference TRBV13 and TRBJ2-3 provide the parts outside the CDR3, is AAGVIQSPRHLIKEKRETATLKCYPIPRHDTVYWYQQGPGQDPQFLISFYEKMQSDKGSIPDRFSAQQFSDYHSELNMSSLELGDSALYFCASSLRIFTDTQYFGPGTRLTVL.

The gene calls are TRBV30 and TRBJ2-4, with 7 bases matching TRBD1. Germline-derived CDR1 and CDR2 are GTSNPN and SVGIG (reference sequence). V lost 2 bases, J lost 0 bases, and 19 bases stayed unmatched. The CDR3 has 20 residues. The CDR3 sequence is CAWSPRQGGDDEGAKNIQYF. The DNA of the CDR3 is TGTGCCTGGAGTCCTCGACAGGGTGGGGACGATGAGGGAGCCAAAAACATTCAGTACTTC.

This clonotype was counted between two and nine times. The chain employs TRBV20-1 and TRBJ2-5; D is unclear. The CDR3 length is 14 residues. Trimming took 2 bases from V and 4 from J, leaving 14 bases between them. Germline-derived CDR1 and CDR2 are DFQATT and SNEGSKA (reference sequence). CDR3 sequence: CSARHRVKRETQYF. In DNA, the CDR3 is TGCAGTGCTAGACACCGAGTGAAGAGAGAGACCCAGTACTTC.

V usage is TRBV5-5 and J usage is TRBJ2-5; 8 positions match TRBD1. CDR3 size: 13 residues. Losses at the gene ends were 3 bases for V and 4 bases for J; bases not matched to a gene: 2. CDR1 SGHKS and CDR2 YYEKEE come from the germline V gene (reference sequence). Written as DNA, the CDR3 is TGTGCCAGCAGCTCGACAGGGGTAGAGACCCAGTACTTC. Amino acids: CASSSTGVETQYF.

This clonotype was seen a few times. The chain combines TRBV25-1 with TRBJ1-5; D gene unclear. V was trimmed by 3 bases and J by 7 bases, leaving 10 bases between them. This CDR3 has 13 amino acids. Germline lookup yields CDR1 MGHDK and CDR2 SYGVNS. The CDR3, as DNA: TGTGCCAGCAGTGAGGGTTGGGGACAGCCCCAGCATTTT. It specifies CASSEGWGQPQHF.

This clonotype was observed a few times. The chain carries TRBV7-9 and TRBJ1-5, with unresolved D. The germline gives CDR1 SEHNR, CDR2 FQNEAQ (reference sequence). V lost 5 bases to trimming and J lost 2 bases, with 7 bases between them. This CDR3 is 13 amino acids long. CDR3 amino acids: CASSPARNQPQHF. CDR3 bases: TGTGCCAGCAGCCCCGCCCGCAATCAGCCCCAGCATTTT.

This clonotype appeared many times. This chain links TRBV11-3 with TRBJ2-1; D might be TRBD1 or TRBD2, each matching 5 bases. The CDR3 runs to 15 residues. In germline, CDR1 is SGHNT, CDR2 YENEEA. Trimming removed 3 bases at V and 0 bases at J, with 9 bases between. CDR3 DNA sequence: TGTGCCAGCAGCTTGGGGACCATCTCCTACAATGAGCAGTTCTTC. Translating it yields CASSLGTISYNEQFF.

In DNA, the CDR3 is TGCGCCAGCAGCCAAGGCCGAGGGACAGCGGGCAATGGCTACACCTTC. This codes for CASSQGRGTAGNGYTF. This chain connects TRBV4-1 to TRBJ1-2; TRBD1 matches at 7 bases. CDR3 length equals 16 residues. Looked up from germline, CDR1 is MGHRA and CDR2 is YSYEKL. V lost 1 base, J lost 6 bases, and 11 bases stayed unmatched.

This clonotype has only a few counts. This chain links TRBV12-3 or TRBV12-4 with TRBJ2-5; no clear D. The CDR3 covers 14 residues. Between the trimmed V and J ends, which lost 5 bases and 1 base, there was a span of 11 bases. CDR3 nucleotides: TGTGCCAGCAGTCCTCCCCCAACCCAAGAGACCCAGTACTTC. Translation: CASSPPPTQETQYF.

This clonotype was counted only a few times. The chain couples TRBV15 to TRBJ1-6; weak D call: TRBD1 (6 bases). CDR1 and CDR2 (germline): LNHNV, YYDKDF (reference sequence). V was pared by 5 bases and J by 8 bases, with 28 bases between. This CDR3 contains 19 residues. The CDR3 here is CATSPEGTGWGSGYSPLHF. In DNA form, the CDR3 reads TGTGCCACCAGCCCTGAGGGAACAGGGTGGGGCTCGGGTTATTCACCCCTCCACTTT.

This clonotype showed up just a few times. V usage is TRBV19 and J usage is TRBJ2-1, with D perhaps being TRBD1 or TRBD2 (5 bases each). Germline CDR1 is LNHDA and CDR2 is SQIVND (reference sequence). The V end lost 4 bases, the J end lost 8 bases, and 15 bases lay between the germline ends. The CDR3 runs to 14 residues. The CDR3 protein is CASSKGTSWDEQFF. DNA for the CDR3: TGTGCCAGTAGTAAAGGGACCAGCTGGGATGAGCAGTTCTTC.

The chain recombines TRBV7-2 with TRBJ2-6; no reliable D call. With 5 bases removed from V and 2 bases from J, the gap between germline ends came to 16 bases. CDR3 length: 17 amino acids. Germline V CDR1 and CDR2: SGHTA, FQGNSA. The CDR3 region is CASSPNVGRAGANVLTF. CDR3 DNA sequence: TGTGCCAGCAGCCCCAACGTAGGTAGAGCTGGGGCCAACGTCCTGACTTTC.

The chain is built from TRBV12-3 or TRBV12-4 and TRBJ2-1; 12 bases are shared with TRBD2. This CDR3 is built from 17 residues. The J segment lost 3 bases and the V segment lost 7 bases, leaving 10 bases of the junction unmatched. The CDR3 region is CASTSRLAGVNYNEQFF. The CDR3 nucleotides read TGTGCCAGCACAAGCCGACTAGCGGGAGTAAACTACAATGAGCAGTTCTTC.

Ten or more counts support this clonotype. The chain is built from TRBV7-2 and TRBJ1-5; D call uncertain. Per the germline V gene, CDR1 is SGHTA and CDR2 is FQGNSA. The CDR3 is made up of 16 amino acids. V shed 2 bases and J shed 1 base, with 12 bases lying between them. In nucleotides, the CDR3 is TGTGCCAGCAGCTTAAACGAGGCCTCCAGCAATCAGCCCCAGCATTTT. Protein product: CASSLNEASSNQPQHF.

This clonotype was detected many times. The chain couples TRBV5-1 to TRBJ1-1, with D possibly being TRBD1 (6 bases). The CDR3 spans 15 residues. CDR1 is SGHRS, CDR2 YFSETQ, per germline. Trimming cost V 3 bases and J 7 bases, with 19 bases left between them. CDR3 protein: CASSSRTGPDGEAFF. The DNA of the CDR3 is TGCGCCAGCAGCTCTCGAACAGGGCCGGACGGTGAAGCTTTCTTT.

The chain uses TRBV6-6 and TRBJ2-7; a weak D match, TRBD2 (5 bases). V lost 5 bases and J lost 4, with 12 bases in between. From germline, CDR1 is MNHNY and CDR2 SVGAGI (reference sequence). The CDR3 loop spans 13 amino acids. CDR3 coding DNA: TGTGCCAGCAGTACGAGCGGATATTACGAGCAGTACTTC. Its translation is CASSTSGYYEQYF.

This clonotype has at least ten counts. The J gene is TRBJ2-3, the V gene TRBV5-1; weak D call: TRBD2 (6 bases). With 4 bases removed from V and 0 bases from J, the gap between germline ends came to 9 bases. Germline loops: CDR1 SGHRS, CDR2 YFSETQ. The CDR3 spans 14 residues. CDR3 loop: CASSAGTSTDTQYF. CDR3 bases: TGCGCCAGCAGCGCTGGGACTAGCACAGATACGCAGTATTTT.

This clonotype occurred a few times. The rearrangement joins TRBV9 to TRBJ2-3; 9 bases match TRBD1. Trimming at V came to 0 bases and at J to 4 bases, leaving 3 bases not matched to a gene. Germline lookup yields CDR1 SGDLS and CDR2 YYNGEE. This CDR3 spans 15 amino acids. Here the CDR3 DNA reads TGTGCCAGCAGCGTAGTGGGACAGGGACCAGATACGCAGTATTTT. Protein: CASSVVGQGPDTQYF.

In this sample, this clonotype turned up many times. This chain connects TRBV4-1 to TRBJ2-5; 7 bases fit TRBD2. CDR1 MGHRA and CDR2 YSYEKL come from the germline V gene. V shed 1 base and J 5 bases; nucleotides not matched to a gene: 4. The CDR3 has 14 residues. This CDR3 reads CASSQVAGVETQYF. The CDR3, as DNA: TGCGCCAGCAGCCAAGTTGCGGGAGTTGAGACCCAGTACTTC.

The chain has TRBV7-2 and TRBJ1-5; D unclear. CDR3 length equals 15 residues. V gave up 5 bases and J gave up 0 bases, with 11 bases separating them. In germline, CDR1 is SGHTA, CDR2 FQGNSA. CDR3 nucleotides: TGTGCCAGCAGCCCGACCGCGGGTAGCAATCAGCCCCAGCATTTT. Translating it yields CASSPTAGSNQPQHF.

This clonotype turned up a few times. The chain joins TRBV2 to TRBJ1-5; a weak D match, TRBD1 (6 bases). V was trimmed by 1 base and J by 3 bases, leaving 7 bases between them. From germline, CDR1 is SNHLY and CDR2 FYNNEI. The CDR3 is 14 amino acids. The CDR3 reads CASSEGTDNQPQHF. The CDR3 coding sequence is TGTGCCAGCAGTGAAGGGACAGACAATCAGCCCCAGCATTTT.

This clonotype occurred many times. This rearrangement joins TRBV11-2 to TRBJ2-1; no firm D call. Germline assignment: CDR1 SGHAT and CDR2 FQNNGV. Trimming took 3 bases from V and 8 from J, leaving 17 bases between them. The CDR3 runs 15 residues. CDR3 region: CASSFPPTRPDEQFF. The CDR3 DNA is TGTGCCAGCAGCTTCCCACCAACCAGACCCGATGAGCAGTTCTTC. Full variable domain (outside the CDR3, taken from reference TRBV11-2 and TRBJ2-1): EAGVAQSPRYKIIEKRQSVAFWCNPISGHATLYWYQQILGQGPKLLIQFQNNGVVDDSQLPKDRFSAERLKGVDSTLKIQPAKLEDSAVYLCASSFPPTRPDEQFFGPGTRLTVL.

V gene TRBV10-3 combines with J gene TRBJ2-2, with TRBD2 identical over 10 bases. In germline, CDR1 is ENHRY, CDR2 SYGVKD. J gave up 4 bases and V 9 bases, and 5 bases lay outside the gene matches. This CDR3 comprises 14 residues. The DNA for the CDR3 is TGTGCCATTAGCGGGAGGTCGGGCACCGGGGAGCTGTTTTTT. Its translation: CAISGRSGTGELFF.

This clonotype showed up just a few times. This rearrangement joins TRBV7-9 to TRBJ2-1, with no clear D. V was trimmed by 9 bases and J by 2 bases, leaving 14 bases between them. Germline CDR1 SEHNR, CDR2 FQNEAQ (reference sequence). This CDR3 is built from 14 residues. CDR3 residues: CASTTASPYNEQFF. The CDR3 DNA sequence: TGTGCCAGTACCACAGCTTCACCCTACAATGAGCAGTTCTTC.

With respect to this clonotype: Being one base from a much bigger clone, this may be a read error. This chain links TRBV2 with TRBJ1-5, with 7 bases that match TRBD1. Germline trimming cut 8 bases from V and 4 bases from J; bases unmatched to any gene: 5. Germline V lookup: CDR1 SNHLY, CDR2 FYNNEI. The CDR3 length is 13 residues. CDR3 sequence reads: CASCRDRNQPQHF. CDR3 in DNA: TGTGCCAGCTGCCGGGACAGAAATCAGCCCCAGCATTTT.

This chain uses TRBV11-3 with TRBJ1-1; tentatively, D is TRBD1 (5 bases). V lost 3 bases to trimming and J lost 8 bases, with 7 bases between them. CDR1 and CDR2 (germline): SGHNT, YENEEA. The CDR3 has 11 amino acids. The CDR3 nucleotides read TGTGCCAGCAGCTTCGCAGGGGAAGCTTTCTTT. Residues: CASSFAGEAFF.

This clonotype has more than one count but fewer than ten. The gene calls are TRBV5-1 and TRBJ1-2, with 8 bases that match TRBD1. J was trimmed by 4 bases and V by 4 bases; bases with no gene match: 12. CDR1 is SGHRS and CDR2 is YFSETQ in the germline V gene. The CDR3 is made up of 16 amino acids. CDR3 bases: TGCGCCAGCAGCCTCTCCATTCAGGGGGCGGGCTATGGCTACACCTTC. Encoded protein: CASSLSIQGAGYGYTF.

At least ten counts were recorded for this clonotype. The chain is built from TRBV15 and TRBJ2-5, with D tentatively TRBD2 (5 bases). CDR1 LNHNV and CDR2 YYDKDF come from the germline V gene (reference sequence). The CDR3 covers 15 residues. V was shortened by 3 bases and J by 3 bases, with 14 bases between the two germline ends. The CDR3: CATSSDGRAEETQYF. The CDR3 DNA sequence: TGTGCCACCAGCAGCGATGGGAGAGCGGAAGAGACCCAGTACTTC.